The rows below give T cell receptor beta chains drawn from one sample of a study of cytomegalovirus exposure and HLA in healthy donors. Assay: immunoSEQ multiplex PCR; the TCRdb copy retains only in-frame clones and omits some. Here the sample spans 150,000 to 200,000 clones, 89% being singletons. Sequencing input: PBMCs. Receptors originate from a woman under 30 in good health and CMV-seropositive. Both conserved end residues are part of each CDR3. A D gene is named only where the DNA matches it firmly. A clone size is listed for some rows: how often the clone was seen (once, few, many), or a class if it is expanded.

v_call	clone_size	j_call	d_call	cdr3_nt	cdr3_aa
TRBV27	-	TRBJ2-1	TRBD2	TGTGCCAGCAGTCAAGGACTAGCGGGCGATCTTGAGCAGTTCTTC	CASSQGLAGDLEQFF
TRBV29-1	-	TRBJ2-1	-	TGCAGCGTTGACGGGGACTACAATGAGCAGTTCTTC	CSVDGDYNEQFF
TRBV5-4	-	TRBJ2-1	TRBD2	TGTGCCAGCAGCCAACGCGGGGGGACTAGCGGGCAGTTCTTC	CASSQRGGTSGQFF
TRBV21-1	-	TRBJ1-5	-	TGTGCCAGCAGCAGGGACAGAGAAACCAATCAGCCCCAGCATTTT	CASSRDRETNQPQHF
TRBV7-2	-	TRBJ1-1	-	TGTGCCAGCAGCTCGTCGGGTAACACTGAAGCTTTCTTT	CASSSSGNTEAFF
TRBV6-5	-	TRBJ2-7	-	TGTGCCAGCAGTTCTGGACATCTCAAGGACGGCTACGAGCAGTACTTC	CASSSGHLKDGYEQYF
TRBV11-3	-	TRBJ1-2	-	-	CASSKMTVFGDGYTF
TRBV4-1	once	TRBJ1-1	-	TGCGCCAGCAGCCAGGGTGACAGTTTCATGAACACTGAAGCTTTCTTT	CASSQGDSFMNTEAFF
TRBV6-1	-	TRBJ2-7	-	TGTGCCAGCAGTGAAGCGGAGGGGATGAGGGAGCAGTACTTC	CASSEAEGMREQYF
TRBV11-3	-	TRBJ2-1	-	TGTGCCAGCAGCTTACAGGGAGGTGAGCAGTTCTTC	CASSLQGGEQFF
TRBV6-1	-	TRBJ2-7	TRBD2	TGTGCCAGCAGTGTCGGGACTAGCGGAACCAACGAGCAGTACTTC	CASSVGTSGTNEQYF
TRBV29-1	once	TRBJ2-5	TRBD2	TGCAGCGTCGCTGCCCAGCCGGGAGGCCAAGAGACCCAGTACTTC	CSVAAQPGGQETQYF
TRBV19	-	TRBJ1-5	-	TGTGCCAGTAGTAAGGGGGGGCGCGGATTTGATCAGCCCCAGCATTTT	CASSKGGRGFDQPQHF
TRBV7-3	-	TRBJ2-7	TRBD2	TGTGCCAGCAGCTCCGGACTAGCCGGGGGCGAGCAGTACTTC	CASSSGLAGGEQYF
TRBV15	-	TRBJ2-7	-	TGTGCCACCAGCAAATCCGGGACTCCTGCCTACGAGCAGTACTTC	CATSKSGTPAYEQYF
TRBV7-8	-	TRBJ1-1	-	TGTGCCAGCAGCTTTGAACGGGTGAACACTGAAGCTTTCTTT	CASSFERVNTEAFF
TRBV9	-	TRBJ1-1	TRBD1	TGTGCCAGCAGCCCTTCCGACAGGGGGCGTCTCACTGAAGCTTTCTTT	CASSPSDRGRLTEAFF
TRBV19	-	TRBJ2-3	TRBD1	TGTGCCAGTAGTCCCCGGGACAGGGGGCTCCTCGGCACAGATACGCAGTATTTT	CASSPRDRGLLGTDTQYF
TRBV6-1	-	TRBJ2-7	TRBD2	TGTGCCAGCATCACTAGCGGGAGTAACGAGCAGTACTTC	CASITSGSNEQYF
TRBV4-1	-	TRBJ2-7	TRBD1	TGCGCCAGCAGCCAAGAGGGGACAGGGTTGGCCTACGAGCAGTACTTC	CASSQEGTGLAYEQYF
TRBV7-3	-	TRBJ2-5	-	TGTGCCAGCAGCTTCGAAAGGGGAGAGACCCAGTACTTC	CASSFERGETQYF
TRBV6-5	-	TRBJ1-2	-	TGTGCCAGCAGTTACTCGGGACAAAATGGCTACACCTTC	CASSYSGQNGYTF
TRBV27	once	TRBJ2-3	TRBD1	TGTGCCAGCAGTGCCAGAACCGGGACAGGGTTGTATTTT	CASSARTGTGLYF